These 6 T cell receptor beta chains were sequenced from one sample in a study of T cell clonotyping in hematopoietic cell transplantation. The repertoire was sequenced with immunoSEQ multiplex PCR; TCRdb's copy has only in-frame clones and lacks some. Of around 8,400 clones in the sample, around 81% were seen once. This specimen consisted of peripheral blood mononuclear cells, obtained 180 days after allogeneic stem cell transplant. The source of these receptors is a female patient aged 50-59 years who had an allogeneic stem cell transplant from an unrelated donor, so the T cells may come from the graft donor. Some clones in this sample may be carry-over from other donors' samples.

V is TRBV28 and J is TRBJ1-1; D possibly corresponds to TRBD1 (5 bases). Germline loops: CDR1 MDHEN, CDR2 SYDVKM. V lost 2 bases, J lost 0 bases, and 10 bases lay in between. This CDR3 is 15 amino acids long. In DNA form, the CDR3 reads TGTGCCAGCAGTTTACCGTCGGGGGTGAACACTGAAGCTTTCTTT. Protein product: CASSLPSGVNTEAFF.

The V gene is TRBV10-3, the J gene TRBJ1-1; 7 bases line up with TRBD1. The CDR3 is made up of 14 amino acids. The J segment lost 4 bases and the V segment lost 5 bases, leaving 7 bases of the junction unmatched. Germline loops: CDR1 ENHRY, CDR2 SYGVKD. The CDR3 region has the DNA TGTGCCATCAGTTTGACAGGGATGGGCACTGAAGCTTTCTTT. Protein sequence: CAISLTGMGTEAFF.

The CDR3 DNA reads TGTGCCATCAGGAACGACAGGGGGGGTGAGACCCAGTACTTC. Its translation: CAIRNDRGGETQYF. This chain connects TRBV10-3 to TRBJ2-5; 9 positions match TRBD1. CDR1 and CDR2 (germline): ENHRY, SYGVKD. The CDR3 spans 14 residues. Trimming cost V 6 bases and J 5 bases; bases outside gene matches: 7.

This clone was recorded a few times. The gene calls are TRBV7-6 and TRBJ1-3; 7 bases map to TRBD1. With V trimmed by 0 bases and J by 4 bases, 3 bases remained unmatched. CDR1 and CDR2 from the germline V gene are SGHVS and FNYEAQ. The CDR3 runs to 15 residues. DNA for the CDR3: TGTGCCAGCAGCTTAGCGACAGGGCTCGGAAACACCATATATTTT. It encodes CASSLATGLGNTIYF.

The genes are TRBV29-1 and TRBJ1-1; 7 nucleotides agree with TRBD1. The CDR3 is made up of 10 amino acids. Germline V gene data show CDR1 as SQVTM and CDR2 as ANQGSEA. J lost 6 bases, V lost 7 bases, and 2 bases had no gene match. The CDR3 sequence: CSAGTAEAFF. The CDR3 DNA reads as TGCAGCGCTGGGACAGCTGAAGCTTTCTTT.

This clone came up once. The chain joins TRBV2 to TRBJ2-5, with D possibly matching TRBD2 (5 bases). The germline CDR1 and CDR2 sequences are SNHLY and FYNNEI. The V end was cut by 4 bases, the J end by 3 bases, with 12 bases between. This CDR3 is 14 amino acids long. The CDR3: CASSGVAGEETQYF. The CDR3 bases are TGTGCCAGCAGTGGGGTGGCGGGTGAAGAGACCCAGTACTTC.